These 20 T cell receptor beta chains originate from one sample sequenced in a study of Graves' ophthalmopathy and Graves' hyperthyroidism. Amplification targeted the TCR beta CDR3 regions, with RNA transcripts as the source material. RT-PCR in the first round used HTBI primers; a second-round multiplex PCR followed. TCRdb processed the multiplex PCR reads anew with MiXCR; each CDR3 protein has one entry. The sample consists of roughly 400,000 distinct CDR3 sequences, approximately 15% of them appearing once. Sequencing was performed on peripheral blood. These receptors were taken from a young woman with stable Graves' hyperthyroidism.

The table lists this clonotype with a few counts. V usage is TRBV12-3 or TRBV12-4 and J usage is TRBJ1-1; D is unclear. The CDR3 covers 14 residues. Trimming cost V 5 bases and J 2 bases, with 12 bases left between them. CDR3 sequence: CASSRGIVNTEAFF. CDR3 DNA: TGTGCCAGCAGTCGAGGGATAGTAAACACTGAAGCTTTCTTT.

In this sample, this clonotype turned up many times. The rearrangement links TRBV6-2 or TRBV6-3 to TRBJ2-7; D remains ambiguous. Germline V gene sequence: CDR1 MNHEY, CDR2 SVGEGT. V lost 0 bases and J lost 5, with 8 bases in between. The CDR3 is 13 amino acids. CDR3 DNA sequence: TGTGCCAGCAGTTACTCCTCGGTCCACGAGCAGTACTTC. This gives the protein CASSYSSVHEQYF.

This clonotype was picked up many times. The chain recombines TRBV19 with TRBJ1-1; no definite D call. V was pared by 2 bases and J by 0 bases, with 10 bases between. CDR3 length: 15 amino acids. Germline V gene sequence: CDR1 LNHDA, CDR2 SQIVND (reference sequence). The CDR3 protein is CASSIPTVMNTEAFF. The CDR3 DNA is TGTGCCAGTAGTATACCGACGGTCATGAACACTGAAGCTTTCTTT.

This clonotype came up many times. The chain couples TRBV7-9 to TRBJ1-5, with D perhaps matching TRBD1 (6 bases). The CDR3 is 14 residues long. Trimming pared 6 bases from V and 7 bases from J, leaving 16 bases between. Germline loops: CDR1 SEHNR, CDR2 FQNEAQ (reference sequence). In DNA, the CDR3 is TGTGCCAGCAGTACGACCGGGGGCTCCCAGCCCCAGCATTTT. This encodes CASSTTGGSQPQHF.

This clonotype was counted ten times or more. The V call is TRBV20-1, the J call TRBJ2-7, with 12 positions matching TRBD2. CDR3 length: 14 amino acids. Unmatched junction bases numbered 0, after V lost 1 base and J lost 2 bases. Per germline, CDR1 DFQATT and CDR2 SNEGSKA (reference sequence). The CDR3: CSARASGGAYEQYF. CDR3 DNA: TGCAGTGCTAGAGCTAGCGGGGGGGCCTACGAGCAGTACTTC.

The chain uses TRBV4-2 and TRBJ2-2; TRBD2 agrees at 7 bases. Germline V gene sequence: CDR1 LGHNA, CDR2 YNFKEQ. Trimming cost V 1 base and J 6 bases; bases outside gene matches: 2. The CDR3 is 14 residues long. The CDR3 spells CASSQGGGAGELFF. In DNA form, the CDR3 reads TGTGCCAGCAGCCAAGGGGGGGGTGCCGGGGAGCTGTTTTTT.

This clonotype came up many times. The rearrangement links TRBV12-3 or TRBV12-4 to TRBJ1-2; D call uncertain. This CDR3 has 12 amino acids. The V end was cut by 4 bases, the J end by 5 bases, with 8 bases between. The DNA of the CDR3 is TGTGCCAGCAGTTCCGTGGAATATGGCTACACCTTC. Encoded protein: CASSSVEYGYTF.

The chain carries TRBV3-1 and TRBJ1-1, with D perhaps matching TRBD1 (6 bases). V lost 6 bases to trimming and J lost 6 bases, with 20 bases between them. The germline V gene encodes CDR1 LGHDT and CDR2 YNNKEL (reference sequence). The CDR3 has 15 residues. The CDR3 region is CASSLQTGTSAEAFF. CDR3 DNA sequence: TGTGCCAGCAGTCTTCAAACAGGGACATCTGCTGAAGCTTTCTTT.

This clonotype was seen ten or more times. The CDR3 spells CASSLGRGGLSSPLHF. In DNA form, the CDR3 reads TGTGCCAGCAGCTTAGGGAGGGGTGGATTGTCTTCACCCCTCCACTTT. The chain is built from TRBV7-2 and TRBJ1-6; perhaps TRBD1 as D (5 bases). The germline V and J ends were trimmed by 1 base and 9 bases, with 16 bases remaining between them. This CDR3 has 16 residues. Germline CDR1 and CDR2: SGHTA and FQGNSA.

This clonotype has a count of ten or more. This chain uses TRBV20-1 with TRBJ2-7; D is undetermined. The V gene's germline CDR1 is DFQATT and CDR2 SNEGSKA (reference sequence). This CDR3 region has 15 residues. V was trimmed by 0 bases and J by 1 base, leaving 13 bases between them. The CDR3 loop is CSARDPSRPSYEQYF. The CDR3, as DNA: TGCAGTGCTAGAGATCCGAGCAGGCCATCCTACGAGCAGTACTTC.

Ten or more counts support this clonotype. This may be a read error, as it is one base from a much larger clone. The chain is built from TRBV20-1 and TRBJ1-2; TRBD1 agrees at 10 bases. The trim removed 3 bases at V and 2 bases at J, leaving 0 bases unmatched. This CDR3 region has 13 residues. Germline V gives CDR1 DFQATT, CDR2 SNEGSKA (reference sequence). The CDR3 DNA follows: TGCAGTGCTAGGACAGGGGGCAACTATGGCTACACCTTC. The encoded protein is CSARTGGNYGYTF.

This clonotype was detected many times. The chain joins TRBV11-2 to TRBJ2-5; 8 positions match TRBD1. With V trimmed by 4 bases and J by 5 bases, 9 bases remained unmatched. The germline CDR1 and CDR2 sequences are SGHAT and FQNNGV. This CDR3 contains 15 residues. The CDR3 DNA reads TGTGCCAGCAGCTCCGACAGGGGAGTGGGGGAGACCCAGTACTTC. Protein product: CASSSDRGVGETQYF.

This clonotype was observed a handful of times. A junction boundary mismatches the germline segment, possibly from a read error. J is TRBJ2-4 and V is TRBV12-3 or TRBV12-4, with D unclear. The CDR3 has 14 amino acids. The CDR3 protein is CASSIYGAKNIKYF. CDR3 bases: TGTGCCAGCAGTATCTACGGAGCCAAAAACATTAAGTACTTC.

This clonotype was observed many times. The rearrangement joins TRBV6-1 to TRBJ1-1; no clear D gene. Looked up from germline, CDR1 is MNHNS and CDR2 is SASEGT. With 4 bases removed from V and 3 bases from J, the gap between germline ends came to 3 bases. This CDR3 is built from 11 residues. The CDR3 loop is CASSGDTEAFF. The CDR3 DNA reads TGTGCCAGCAGTGGGGACACTGAAGCTTTCTTT.

The chain joins TRBV10-3 to TRBJ2-7, with TRBD2 matching 11 bases. The CDR3 has 14 amino acids. The germline V gene encodes CDR1 ENHRY and CDR2 SYGVKD. J lost 5 bases, V lost 8 bases, and 8 bases had no gene match. CDR3 nucleotides: TGTGCCATCGGTAGCGGGGGGGGAGCTGACGAGCAGTACTTC. Translated, it gives CAIGSGGGADEQYF.

This clonotype was detected only a few times. V and J are TRBV7-9 and TRBJ1-2; no clear D. Trimming shortened V by 0 bases and J by 8 bases, and 10 bases separated the two germline ends. Germline assignment: CDR1 SEHNR and CDR2 FQNEAQ (reference sequence). The CDR3 totals 13 residues. The CDR3 nucleotides are TGTGCCAGCAGCTTAGCGGGGTCCCGGGGCTACACCTTC. It encodes CASSLAGSRGYTF. Full variable domain (outside the CDR3, taken from reference TRBV7-9 and TRBJ1-2): DTGVSQNPRHKITKRGQNVTFRCDPISEHNRLYWYRQTLGQGPEFLTYFQNEAQLEKSRLLSDRFSAERPKGSFSTLEIQRTEQGDSAMYLCASSLAGSRGYTFGSGTRLTVV.

This clonotype was found a few times. This may be a read error: a much more frequent sequence differs by one nucleotide. The chain employs TRBV27 and TRBJ2-3; D remains ambiguous. The CDR3 extends over 10 amino acids. CDR1 and CDR2 (germline): MNHEY, SMNVEV (reference sequence). The CDR3 DNA follows: TGTGCCAGCAGGGCAGATACGAAGTATTTT. It translates to CASRADTKYF.

There are many counts of this clonotype. The V call is TRBV9, the J call TRBJ1-6; no clear D gene. Germline values: CDR1 SGDLS, CDR2 YYNGEE. V gave up 0 bases and J gave up 9 bases, with 7 bases separating them. This CDR3 contains 13 residues. The chain's CDR3 is CASSVGNRSPLHF. The CDR3 bases are TGTGCCAGCAGCGTAGGAAACCGTTCACCCCTCCACTTT.

In its sample, this clonotype was seen many times. The V and J genes are TRBV6-1 and TRBJ2-2, with D perhaps matching TRBD2 (6 bases). The CDR3 loop spans 15 amino acids. V was cut by 7 bases and J by 5 bases, with 17 bases left in between. Germline CDR1 MNHNS, CDR2 SASEGT. The CDR3 DNA sequence: TGTGCCAGCACCCGGGGCGGGGTGGTTACCGGGGAGCTGTTTTTT. It codes for CASTRGGVVTGELFF.

This clonotype was recorded at least ten times. The V gene is TRBV12-3 or TRBV12-4, the J gene TRBJ2-5; D not resolved. The V end lost 4 bases, the J end lost 2 bases, and 8 bases lay between the germline ends. The CDR3 has 13 amino acids. The CDR3 sequence: CASSSRPQETQYF. DNA of the CDR3: TGTGCCAGCAGTTCCAGACCGCAAGAGACCCAGTACTTC.